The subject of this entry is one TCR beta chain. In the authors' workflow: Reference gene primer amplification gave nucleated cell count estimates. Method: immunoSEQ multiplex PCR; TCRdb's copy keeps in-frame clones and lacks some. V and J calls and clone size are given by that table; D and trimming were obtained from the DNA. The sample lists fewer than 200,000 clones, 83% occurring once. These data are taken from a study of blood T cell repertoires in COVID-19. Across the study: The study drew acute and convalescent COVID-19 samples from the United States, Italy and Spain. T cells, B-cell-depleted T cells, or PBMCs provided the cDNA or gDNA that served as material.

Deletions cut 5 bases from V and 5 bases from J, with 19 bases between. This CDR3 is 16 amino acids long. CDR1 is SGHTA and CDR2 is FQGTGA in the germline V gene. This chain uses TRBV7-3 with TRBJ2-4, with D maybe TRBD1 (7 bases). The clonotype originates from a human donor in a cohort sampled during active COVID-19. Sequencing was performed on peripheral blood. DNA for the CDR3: TGTGCCAGCAGCCCTCAATCAGGGGGGCACCAAAACATTCAGTACTTC. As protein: CASSPQSGGHQNIQYF.